This TCR beta chain was profiled in a study of blood T cell repertoires in COVID-19. The repertoire was sequenced with immunoSEQ multiplex PCR; TCRdb's copy has only in-frame clones and lacks some. The table lists about 67,000 clones, about 90% of them singletons. Germline-derived CDR1 and CDR2 are MDHEN and SYDVKM. The length of the CDR3 is 14 residues. Trimming cost V 4 bases and J 7 bases; bases outside gene matches: 9. The sequence was obtained from a man aged 50 to 59 with active COVID-19. V gene TRBV28 combines with J gene TRBJ2-7; 8 positions agree with TRBD2. The sample comprised peripheral blood. The CDR3 loop reads CASSYTGLVIEQYF. The CDR3 DNA reads TGTGCCAGCAGTTATACGGGACTAGTCATTGAGCAGTACTTC. Drawing the rest from reference TRBV28 and TRBJ2-7, the complete variable domain is DVKVTQSSRYLVKRTGEKVFLECVQDMDHENMFWYRQDPGLGLRLIYFSYDVKMKEKGDIPEGYSVSREKKERFSLILESASTNQTSMYLCASSYTGLVIEQYFGPGTRLTVT.